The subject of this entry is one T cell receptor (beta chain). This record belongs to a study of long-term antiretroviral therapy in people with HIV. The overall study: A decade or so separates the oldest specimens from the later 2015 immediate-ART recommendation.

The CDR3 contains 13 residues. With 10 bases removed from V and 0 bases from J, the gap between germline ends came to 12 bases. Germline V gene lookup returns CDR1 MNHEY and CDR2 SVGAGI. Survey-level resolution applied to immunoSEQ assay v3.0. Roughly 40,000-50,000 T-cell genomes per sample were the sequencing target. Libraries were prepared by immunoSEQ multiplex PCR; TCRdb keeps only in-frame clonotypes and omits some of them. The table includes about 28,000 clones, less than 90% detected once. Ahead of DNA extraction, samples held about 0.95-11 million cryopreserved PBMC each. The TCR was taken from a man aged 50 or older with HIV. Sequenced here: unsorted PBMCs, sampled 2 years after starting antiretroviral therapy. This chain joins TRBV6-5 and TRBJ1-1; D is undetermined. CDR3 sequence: CAIQLGLNTEAFF. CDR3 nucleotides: TGTGCCATCCAATTGGGTTTGAACACTGAAGCTTTCTTT.